The 4 T cell receptor beta chains below all came from one sample that was sequenced in a study of early T cells in non-severe SARS-CoV-2 infection. TCRdb re-derived calls from the 5' RACE reads in MiXCR, one entry per CDR3 protein. The sample yields more than 65,000 distinct CDR3 sequences, around an eighth seen once. The sample comprised whole blood. The receptors shown here come from an adult who was a healthcare worker with PCR-confirmed SARS-CoV-2 infection or an uninfected control (not recorded which).

The chain links TRBV29-1 to TRBJ1-1, with D maybe TRBD1 (6 bases). V shed 7 bases and J shed 1 base, with 10 bases lying between them. The CDR3 has 12 amino acids. Germline CDR1 is SQVTM and CDR2 is ANQGSEA. The CDR3 loop is CSGEGQNTEAFF. The CDR3 DNA sequence: TGCAGCGGGGAGGGACAGAACACTGAAGCTTTCTTT.

This clonotype has at least ten counts. The rearrangement uses TRBV10-3 and TRBJ1-1; unclear D gene. This CDR3 region has 13 residues. Trimming took 7 bases from V and 0 from J, leaving 9 bases between them. CDR1 is ENHRY, CDR2 SYGVKD, per germline. CDR3 in amino acids: CAIIGNMNTEAFF. CDR3 DNA: TGTGCCATCATTGGAAACATGAACACTGAAGCTTTCTTT.

This clonotype was detected ten times or more. This chain connects TRBV7-2 to TRBJ2-2; D may be TRBD1 (6 bases). The CDR3 runs to 15 residues. V was clipped by 3 bases and J by 2 bases, with 10 bases between them. Per the germline V gene, CDR1 is SGHTA and CDR2 is FQGNSA. The CDR3 loop reads CASSFSGVNTGELFF. CDR3 coding DNA: TGTGCCAGCAGCTTTTCAGGGGTTAACACCGGGGAGCTGTTTTTT.

The V gene is TRBV29-1, the J gene TRBJ1-2, with D uncertain. Germline V gives CDR1 SQVTM, CDR2 ANQGSEA. The V end lost 6 bases, the J end lost 4 bases, and 12 bases lay between the germline ends. This CDR3 has 12 amino acids. Written as DNA, the CDR3 is TGCAGCGTGCTGGACGGTTCCTATGGCTACACCTTC. It yields the protein CSVLDGSYGYTF.